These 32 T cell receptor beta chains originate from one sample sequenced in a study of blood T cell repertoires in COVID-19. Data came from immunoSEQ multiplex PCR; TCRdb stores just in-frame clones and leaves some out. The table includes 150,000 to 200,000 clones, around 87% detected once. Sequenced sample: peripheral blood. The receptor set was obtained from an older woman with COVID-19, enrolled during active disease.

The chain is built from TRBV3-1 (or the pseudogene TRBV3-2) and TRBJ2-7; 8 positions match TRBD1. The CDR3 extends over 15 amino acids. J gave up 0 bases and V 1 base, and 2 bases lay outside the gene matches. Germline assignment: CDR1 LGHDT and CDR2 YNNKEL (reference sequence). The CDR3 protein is CASSQGTGPSYEQYF. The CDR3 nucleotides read TGTGCCAGCAGCCAAGGGACAGGGCCCTCCTACGAGCAGTACTTC.

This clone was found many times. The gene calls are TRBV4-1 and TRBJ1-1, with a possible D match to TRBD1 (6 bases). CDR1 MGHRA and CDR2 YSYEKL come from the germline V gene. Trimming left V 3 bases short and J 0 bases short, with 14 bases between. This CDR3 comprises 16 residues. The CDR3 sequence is CASSQRAGTLNTEAFF. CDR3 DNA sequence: TGCGCCAGCAGCCAGAGGGCCGGGACATTGAACACTGAAGCTTTCTTT.

Here the CDR3 DNA reads TGTGCCAGCTCACGCGAATACAGGGACTCTGGGGCCAACGTCCTGACTTTC. This codes for CASSREYRDSGANVLTF. V gene TRBV18 combines with J gene TRBJ2-6; TRBD1 is a possible D gene (6 bases). The CDR3 totals 17 residues. Germline V gene data show CDR1 as KGHSH and CDR2 as LQKENI. V dropped 4 bases and J dropped 0 bases, with 13 bases sitting between them.

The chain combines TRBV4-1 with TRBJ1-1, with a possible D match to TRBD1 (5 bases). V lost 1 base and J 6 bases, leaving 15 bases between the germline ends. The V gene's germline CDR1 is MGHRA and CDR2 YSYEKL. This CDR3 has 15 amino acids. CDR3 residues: CASSQVPRDDAEAFF. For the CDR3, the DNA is TGCGCCAGCAGCCAAGTTCCCAGGGATGACGCTGAAGCTTTCTTT.

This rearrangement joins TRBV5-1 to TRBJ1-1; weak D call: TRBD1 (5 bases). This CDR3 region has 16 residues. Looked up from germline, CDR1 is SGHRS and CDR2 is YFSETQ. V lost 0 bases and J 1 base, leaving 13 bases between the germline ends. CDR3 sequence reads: CASSLDGAPGNTEAFF. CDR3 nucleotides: TGCGCCAGCAGCTTGGATGGGGCCCCGGGGAACACTGAAGCTTTCTTT.

The CDR3 DNA reads TGCGCCAGCAGCTGGAGGAGTGGGAACACTGAAGCTTTCTTT. This sequence encodes CASSWRSGNTEAFF. V and J are TRBV5-1 and TRBJ1-1; D unclear. Deletions cut 3 bases from V and 1 base from J, with 10 bases between. Per the germline V gene, CDR1 is SGHRS and CDR2 is YFSETQ. This CDR3 has 14 amino acids.

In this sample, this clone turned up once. CDR3 in DNA: TGTGCCAGCAGTTACACAGGGGACTCTGGAAACACCATATATTTT. Protein: CASSYTGDSGNTIYF. V and J are TRBV6-5 and TRBJ1-3, with TRBD1 matching 7 bases. J lost 0 bases, V lost 2 bases, and 1 base had no gene match. Germline values: CDR1 MNHEY, CDR2 SVGAGI. This CDR3 contains 15 residues.

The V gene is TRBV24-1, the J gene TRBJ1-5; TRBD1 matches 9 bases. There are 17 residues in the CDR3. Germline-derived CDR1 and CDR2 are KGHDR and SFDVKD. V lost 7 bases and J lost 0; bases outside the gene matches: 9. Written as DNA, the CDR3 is TGTGCCACCAGAACCAGAACAGGGGGCTGTAGCAATCAGCCCCAGCATTTT. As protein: CATRTRTGGCSNQPQHF.

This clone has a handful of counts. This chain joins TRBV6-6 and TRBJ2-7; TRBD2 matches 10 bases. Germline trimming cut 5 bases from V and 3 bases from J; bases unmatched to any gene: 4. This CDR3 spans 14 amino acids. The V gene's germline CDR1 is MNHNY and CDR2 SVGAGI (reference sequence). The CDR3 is CASSQIAGGYEQYF. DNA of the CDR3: TGTGCCAGCAGTCAAATAGCGGGAGGCTACGAGCAGTACTTC.

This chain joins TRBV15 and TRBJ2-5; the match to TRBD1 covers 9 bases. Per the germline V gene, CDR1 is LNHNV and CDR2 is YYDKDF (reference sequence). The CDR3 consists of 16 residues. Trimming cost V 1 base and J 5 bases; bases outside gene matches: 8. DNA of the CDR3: TGTGCCACCAGCAGAGGTCTTGGACAGGGGTGGGAGACCCAGTACTTC. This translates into CATSRGLGQGWETQYF.

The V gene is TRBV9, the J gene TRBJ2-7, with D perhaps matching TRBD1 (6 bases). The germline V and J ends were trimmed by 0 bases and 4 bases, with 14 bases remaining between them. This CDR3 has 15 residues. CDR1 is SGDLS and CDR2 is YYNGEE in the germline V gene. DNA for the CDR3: TGTGCCAGCAGCGTAGGTGGGACAACAGTGTACGAGCAGTACTTC. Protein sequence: CASSVGGTTVYEQYF.

The CDR3 DNA follows: TGCGCCAGCAGCCACCTCAGAACAGATACGCAGTATTTT. Its translation is CASSHLRTDTQYF. The chain carries TRBV4-1 and TRBJ2-3; D gene uncertain. Germline CDR1 MGHRA, CDR2 YSYEKL. Trimming removed 3 bases from V and 3 bases from J, with 7 bases in between. This CDR3 spans 13 amino acids.

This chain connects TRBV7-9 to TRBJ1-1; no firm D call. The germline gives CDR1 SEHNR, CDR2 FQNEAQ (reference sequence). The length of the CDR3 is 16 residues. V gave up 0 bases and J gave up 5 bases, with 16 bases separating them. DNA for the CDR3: TGTGCCAGCAGCTTAGCGGTTGAGGGAACGGGGACTGAAGCTTTCTTT. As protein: CASSLAVEGTGTEAFF.

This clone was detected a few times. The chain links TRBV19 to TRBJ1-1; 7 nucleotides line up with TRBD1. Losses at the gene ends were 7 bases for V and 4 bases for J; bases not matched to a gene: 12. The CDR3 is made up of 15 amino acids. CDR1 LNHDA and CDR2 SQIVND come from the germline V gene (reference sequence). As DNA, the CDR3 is TGTGCCAGTACCCCTTTTGACAGGGCATTCACTGAAGCTTTCTTT. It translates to CASTPFDRAFTEAFF.

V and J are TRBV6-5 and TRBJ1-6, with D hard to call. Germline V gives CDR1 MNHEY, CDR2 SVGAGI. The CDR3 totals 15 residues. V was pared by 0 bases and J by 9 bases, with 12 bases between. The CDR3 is CASSYSRPVASPLHF. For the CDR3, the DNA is TGTGCCAGCAGTTACTCGAGGCCCGTGGCTTCACCCCTCCACTTT.

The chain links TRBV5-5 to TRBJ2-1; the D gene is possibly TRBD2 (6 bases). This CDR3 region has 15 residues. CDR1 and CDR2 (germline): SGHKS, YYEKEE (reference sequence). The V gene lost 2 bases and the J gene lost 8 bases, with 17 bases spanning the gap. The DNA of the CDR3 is TGTGCCAGCAGCTTAGGTGGACGGGAGAGTTATGAGCAGTTCTTC. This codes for CASSLGGRESYEQFF.

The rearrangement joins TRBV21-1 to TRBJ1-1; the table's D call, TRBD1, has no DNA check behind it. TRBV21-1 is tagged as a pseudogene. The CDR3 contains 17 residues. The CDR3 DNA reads TGTGCCAGCAGCTCCAGGGATTTGTTTGGTGAGAACACTGAAGCTTTCTTT. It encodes CASSSRDLFGENTEAFF.

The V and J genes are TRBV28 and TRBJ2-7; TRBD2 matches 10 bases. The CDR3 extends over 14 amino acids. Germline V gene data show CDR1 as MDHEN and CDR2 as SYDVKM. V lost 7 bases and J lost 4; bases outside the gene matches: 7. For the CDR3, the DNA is TGTGCCAGCAACCCGACTAGCGGGCGATACGAGCAGTACTTC. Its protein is CASNPTSGRYEQYF.

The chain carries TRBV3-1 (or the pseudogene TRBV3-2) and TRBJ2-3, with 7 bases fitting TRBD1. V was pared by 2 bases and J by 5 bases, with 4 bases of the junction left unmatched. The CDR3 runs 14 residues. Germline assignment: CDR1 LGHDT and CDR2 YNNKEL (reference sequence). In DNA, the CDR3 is TGTGCCAGCAGCCAATATACAGGGGTAGATACGCAGTATTTT. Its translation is CASSQYTGVDTQYF.

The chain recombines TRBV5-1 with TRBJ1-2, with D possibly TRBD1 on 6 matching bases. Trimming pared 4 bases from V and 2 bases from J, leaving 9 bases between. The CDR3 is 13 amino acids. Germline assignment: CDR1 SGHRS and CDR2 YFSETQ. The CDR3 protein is CASSLQGNYGYTF. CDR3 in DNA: TGCGCCAGCAGCCTACAGGGCAACTATGGCTACACCTTC.

The CDR3 sequence: CASSLQGGIQETQYF. The CDR3 coding sequence is TGTGCCAGCAGCCTCCAGGGGGGCATCCAAGAGACCCAGTACTTC. V gene TRBV11-2 combines with J gene TRBJ2-5, with D possibly being TRBD1 (7 bases). CDR1 and CDR2 (germline): SGHAT, FQNNGV. V was shortened by 5 bases and J by 1 base, with 14 bases between the two germline ends. The CDR3 has 15 amino acids.

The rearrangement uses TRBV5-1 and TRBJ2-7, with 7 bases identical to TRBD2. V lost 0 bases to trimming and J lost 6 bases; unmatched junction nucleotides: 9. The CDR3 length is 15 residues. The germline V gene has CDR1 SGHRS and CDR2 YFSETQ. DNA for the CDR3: TGCGCCAGCAGCTTGGCCTTGAGCGGGGCCATCGAGCAGTACTTC. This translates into CASSLALSGAIEQYF. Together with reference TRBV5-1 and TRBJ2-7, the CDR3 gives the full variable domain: KAGVTQTPRYLIKTRGQQVTLSCSPISGHRSVSWYQQTPGQGLQFLFEYFSETQRNKGNFPGRFSGRQFSNSRSEMNVSTLELGDSALYLCASSLALSGAIEQYFGPGTRLTVT.

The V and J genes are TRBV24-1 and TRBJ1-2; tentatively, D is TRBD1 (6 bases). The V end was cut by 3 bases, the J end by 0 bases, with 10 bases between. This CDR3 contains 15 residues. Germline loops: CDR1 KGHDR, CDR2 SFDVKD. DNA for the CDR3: TGTGCCACCAGTGATCCTGGGACATCTAACTATGGCTACACCTTC. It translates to CATSDPGTSNYGYTF.

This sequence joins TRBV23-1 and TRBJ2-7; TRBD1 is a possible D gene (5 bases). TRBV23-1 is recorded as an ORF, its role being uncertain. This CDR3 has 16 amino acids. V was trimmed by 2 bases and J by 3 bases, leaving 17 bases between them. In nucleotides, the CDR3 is TGCGCCAGCAGTCAAACGGCAGGGTTTTATTTCTACGAGCAGTACTTC. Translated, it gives CASSQTAGFYFYEQYF.

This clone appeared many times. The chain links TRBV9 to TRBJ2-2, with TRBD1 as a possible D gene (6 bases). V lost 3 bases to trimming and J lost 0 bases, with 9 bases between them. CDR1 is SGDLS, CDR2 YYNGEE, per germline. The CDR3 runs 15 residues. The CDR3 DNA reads TGTGCCAGCAGCGCCGGGACACCGAACACCGGGGAGCTGTTTTTT. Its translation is CASSAGTPNTGELFF.

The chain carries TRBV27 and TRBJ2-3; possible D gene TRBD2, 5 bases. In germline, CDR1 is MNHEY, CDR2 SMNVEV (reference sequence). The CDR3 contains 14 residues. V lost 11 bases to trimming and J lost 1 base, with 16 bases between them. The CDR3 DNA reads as TGTGCCTCCTCAGCCGTCGGGGGCACAGATACGCAGTATTTT. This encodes CASSAVGGTDTQYF.

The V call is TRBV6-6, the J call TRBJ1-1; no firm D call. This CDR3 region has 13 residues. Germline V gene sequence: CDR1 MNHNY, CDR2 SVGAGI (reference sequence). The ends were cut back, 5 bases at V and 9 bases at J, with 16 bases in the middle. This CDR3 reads CASSLPQVGQAFF. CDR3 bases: TGTGCCAGCAGTCTCCCTCAGGTGGGTCAAGCTTTCTTT.

DNA of the CDR3: TGCGCCAGCAGCTTGGACAGGGTAAATTCACCCCTCCACTTT. Its protein is CASSLDRVNSPLHF. The chain couples TRBV5-1 to TRBJ1-6, with a tentative D call TRBD1 (6 bases). V lost 0 bases to trimming and J lost 7 bases, with 8 bases between them. CDR3 length equals 14 residues. CDR1 and CDR2 from the germline V gene are SGHRS and YFSETQ.

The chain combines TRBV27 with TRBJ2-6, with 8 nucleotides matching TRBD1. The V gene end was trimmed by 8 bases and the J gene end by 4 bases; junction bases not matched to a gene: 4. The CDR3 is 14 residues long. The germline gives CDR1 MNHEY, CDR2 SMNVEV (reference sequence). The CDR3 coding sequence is TGTGCCAGCCGAGGACAGGGAGGGGCCAACGTCCTGACTTTC. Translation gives CASRGQGGANVLTF. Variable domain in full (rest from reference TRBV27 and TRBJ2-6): EAQVTQNPRYLITVTGKKLTVTCSQNMNHEYMSWYRQDPGLGLRQIYYSMNVEVTDKGDVPEGYKVSRKEKRNFPLILESPSPNQTSLYFCASRGQGGANVLTFGAGSRLTVL.

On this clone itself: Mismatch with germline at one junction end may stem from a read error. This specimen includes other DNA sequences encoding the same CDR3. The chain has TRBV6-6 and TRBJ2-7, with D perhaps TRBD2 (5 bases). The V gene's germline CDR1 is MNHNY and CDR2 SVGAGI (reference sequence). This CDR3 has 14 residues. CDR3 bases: TGTGCCAGCAGTTACTCGAGTCCGGGGTACGAACAGTACTTC. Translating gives CASSYSSPGYEQYF.

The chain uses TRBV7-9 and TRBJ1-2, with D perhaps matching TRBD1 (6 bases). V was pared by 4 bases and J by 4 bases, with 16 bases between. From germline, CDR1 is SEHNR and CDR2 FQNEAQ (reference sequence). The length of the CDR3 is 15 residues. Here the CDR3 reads CASSWTDPFGYGYTF. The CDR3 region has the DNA TGTGCCAGCAGCTGGACAGACCCCTTTGGCTATGGCTACACCTTC.

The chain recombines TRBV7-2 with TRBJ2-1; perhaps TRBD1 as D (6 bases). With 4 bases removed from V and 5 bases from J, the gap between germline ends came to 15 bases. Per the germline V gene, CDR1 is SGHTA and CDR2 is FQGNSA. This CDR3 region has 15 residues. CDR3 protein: CASSSSGQADNEQFF. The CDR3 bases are TGTGCCAGCAGCTCTTCGGGACAAGCCGACAATGAGCAGTTCTTC.